Following are 26 T cell receptor beta chains from one sample sequenced in a study of CD8 T cells in Susac syndrome. With random hexamers, roughly 0.5 to 1 ug RNA was reverse transcribed. TCRdb used MiXCR to reprocess the immunoSEQ multiplex PCR reads, holding one entry per CDR3 protein. The sample holds 150,000 to 160,000 distinct CDR3 sequences, just under 95% seen once. Sequenced sample: CD8+ T cells from PBMCs. All receptors derive from a human donor with multiple sclerosis.

CDR3: CASSDGQPINYGYTF. The CDR3 coding sequence is TGTGCCAGCAGCGACGGACAGCCTATTAACTATGGCTACACCTTC. The gene calls are TRBV9 and TRBJ1-2; possibly TRBD1 for D (6 bases). Trimming stripped 3 bases from V and 1 base from J, with 13 bases between. Looked up from germline, CDR1 is SGDLS and CDR2 is YYNGEE. CDR3 length equals 15 residues. Full variable domain (outside the CDR3, taken from reference TRBV9 and TRBJ1-2): DSGVTQTPKHLITATGQRVTLRCSPRSGDLSVYWYQQSLDQGLQFLIQYYNGEERAKGNILERFSAQQFPDLHSELNLSSLELGDSALYFCASSDGQPINYGYTFGSGTRLTVV.

The chain combines TRBV4-2 with TRBJ2-3; D could derive from TRBD1 or TRBD2 (5 bases each). This CDR3 region has 17 residues. V lost 0 bases, J lost 0 bases, and 13 bases lay in between. In germline, CDR1 is LGHNA, CDR2 YNFKEQ. The DNA of the CDR3 is TGTGCCAGCAGCCAAGAGATTCGAGGGGCTAGCACAGATACGCAGTATTTT. Translation gives CASSQEIRGASTDTQYF.

The genes are TRBV29-1 and TRBJ2-7; 7 bases align to TRBD1. CDR1 and CDR2 from the germline V gene are SQVTM and ANQGSEA. The CDR3 covers 14 residues. The V and J ends lost 6 bases and 2 bases, in that order; junction bases with no gene match: 10. CDR3 in DNA: TGCAGCGTCAGCCGGGACAGATACCCCTACGAGCAGTACTTC. It encodes CSVSRDRYPYEQYF.

This sequence joins TRBV6-2 or TRBV6-3 and TRBJ1-1; possibly TRBD1 for D (5 bases). The germline V gene has CDR1 MNHEY and CDR2 SVGEGT. V was trimmed by 6 bases and J by 8 bases, leaving 13 bases between them. CDR3 size: 12 residues. CDR3 in DNA: TGTGCCAGCAGCACAGGAGCCTCCGAAGCTTTCTTT. Translating gives CASSTGASEAFF.

This chain uses TRBV12-3 or TRBV12-4 with TRBJ1-2, with D possibly matching TRBD1 (5 bases). The CDR3 consists of 13 residues. Trimming removed 0 bases at V and 9 bases at J, with 11 bases between. The CDR3 loop reads CASSLAGATSYTF. As DNA, the CDR3 is TGTGCCAGCAGTTTAGCAGGGGCGACGAGCTACACCTTC.

Here the CDR3 reads CASSSGGGQGEQFF. The CDR3 DNA reads as TGTGCCAGCAGTTCTGGCGGGGGGCAGGGTGAGCAGTTCTTC. The chain recombines TRBV27 with TRBJ2-1; 8 bases match TRBD2. This CDR3 spans 14 amino acids. Germline trimming cut 4 bases from V and 9 bases from J; bases unmatched to any gene: 8. Per germline, CDR1 MNHEY and CDR2 SMNVEV (reference sequence).

The chain has TRBV27 and TRBJ2-1; no clear D gene. Deletions cut 3 bases from V and 5 bases from J, with 8 bases between. The CDR3 runs 13 residues. CDR1 and CDR2 (germline): MNHEY, SMNVEV (reference sequence). The CDR3 here is CASSLVRDNEQFF. Here the CDR3 DNA reads TGTGCCAGCAGTTTGGTACGAGACAATGAGCAGTTCTTC.

The rearrangement links TRBV20-1 to TRBJ2-4, with D maybe TRBD1 (6 bases). The CDR3 runs to 15 residues. The ends were cut back, 2 bases at V and 0 bases at J, with 11 bases in the middle. Germline CDR1 and CDR2: DFQATT and SNEGSKA (reference sequence). The CDR3 region is CSARQGPLAKNIQYF. Here the CDR3 DNA reads TGCAGTGCTAGACAGGGGCCCCTAGCCAAAAACATTCAGTACTTC.

This clonotype was counted once. The genes are TRBV7-9 and TRBJ1-1; D perhaps matches TRBD1 (5 bases). Germline V gene lookup returns CDR1 SEHNR and CDR2 FQNEAQ (reference sequence). CDR3 length equals 15 residues. V was shortened by 1 base and J by 1 base, with 10 bases between the two germline ends. The CDR3 bases are TGTGCCAGCAGCTTAGTAGAGAGGGGGAACACTGAAGCTTTCTTT. This gives the protein CASSLVERGNTEAFF. The variable domain in full, with the rest retrieved from reference TRBV7-9 and TRBJ1-1, is DTGVSQNPRHKITKRGQNVTFRCDPISEHNRLYWYRQTLGQGPEFLTYFQNEAQLEKSRLLSDRFSAERPKGSFSTLEIQRTEQGDSAMYLCASSLVERGNTEAFFGQGTRLTVV.

The chain combines TRBV7-9 with TRBJ1-1; 9 bases are shared with TRBD1. In germline, CDR1 is SEHNR, CDR2 FQNEAQ (reference sequence). V was clipped by 6 bases and J by 5 bases; unmatched bases: 16. The CDR3 covers 17 residues. CDR3 amino acids: CASRFPQPGQGETEAFF. The DNA of the CDR3 is TGTGCCAGCAGATTCCCTCAACCGGGACAGGGTGAAACTGAAGCTTTCTTT.

V usage is TRBV13 and J usage is TRBJ2-3; 11 bases line up with TRBD1. The CDR3 runs to 13 residues. With V trimmed by 0 bases and J by 12 bases, 2 bases remained unmatched. Per the germline V gene, CDR1 is PRHDT and CDR2 is FYEKMQ (reference sequence). The CDR3 protein is CASSLGDRGLQYF. In DNA form, the CDR3 reads TGTGCCAGCAGCTTAGGGGACAGGGGGCTTCAGTATTTT.

This chain uses TRBV27 with TRBJ1-1; tentative D call: TRBD1 (6 bases). Germline V lookup: CDR1 MNHEY, CDR2 SMNVEV (reference sequence). The V gene lost 0 bases and the J gene lost 4 bases, with 15 bases spanning the gap. The CDR3 is 16 amino acids. CDR3 amino acids: CASSLSGQLGGTEAFF. CDR3 coding DNA: TGTGCCAGCAGTTTATCGGGGCAACTAGGGGGCACTGAAGCTTTCTTT.

The V and J genes are TRBV19 and TRBJ1-2; D is uncertain. Trimming removed 5 bases from V and 6 bases from J, with 13 bases in between. This CDR3 has 13 residues. Per the germline V gene, CDR1 is LNHDA and CDR2 is SQIVND (reference sequence). CDR3 residues: CASSAGLTNGYTF. For the CDR3, the DNA is TGTGCCAGTAGTGCCGGCCTCACGAATGGCTACACCTTC.

This sequence joins TRBV3-1 and TRBJ1-5, with D perhaps TRBD1 (5 bases). V was clipped by 4 bases and J by 9 bases, with 10 bases between them. Looked up from germline, CDR1 is LGHDT and CDR2 is YNNKEL (reference sequence). The CDR3 contains 12 residues. The CDR3 protein is CASSPGGRPQHF. The CDR3 region has the DNA TGTGCCAGCAGCCCCGGGGGTCGGCCCCAGCATTTT.

This chain links TRBV18 with TRBJ1-1; D might be TRBD1 (6 bases). V was pared by 8 bases and J by 1 base, with 17 bases between. The germline CDR1 and CDR2 sequences are KGHSH and LQKENI. This CDR3 spans 15 amino acids. The CDR3 DNA reads TGTGCCAGCAGAAACAGGGATGTGGAGAACACTGAAGCTTTCTTT. This codes for CASRNRDVENTEAFF.

This chain uses TRBV27 with TRBJ2-7; D is perhaps TRBD1 or TRBD2 (6 bases each). The CDR3 covers 14 residues. Germline V lookup: CDR1 MNHEY, CDR2 SMNVEV (reference sequence). Trimming took 5 bases from V and 2 from J, leaving 13 bases between them. CDR3 sequence: CASSPRGRPYEQYF. The DNA for the CDR3 is TGTGCCAGCAGTCCCCGGGGGCGACCCTACGAGCAGTACTTC.

The CDR3 loop is CASSQGYRGTDTQYF. In DNA, the CDR3 is TGCGCCAGCAGCCAAGGGTACAGGGGAACAGATACGCAGTATTTT. The chain has TRBV4-1 and TRBJ2-3, with 7 bases aligning to TRBD1. The length of the CDR3 is 15 residues. CDR1 is MGHRA, CDR2 YSYEKL, per germline. V shed 1 base, J shed 3 bases, and the junction held 4 bases outside the gene matches.

The J gene is TRBJ2-1, the V gene TRBV7-9, with 12 bases matching TRBD2. CDR1 is SEHNR and CDR2 is FQNEAQ in the germline V gene (reference sequence). The CDR3 loop spans 15 amino acids. The junction had 7 bases not matched to a gene; V was cut back by 6 bases and J by 7 bases. The CDR3 DNA is TGTGCCAGCAGTTGGACTAGCGGGGTTGAGAATGAGCAGTTCTTC. Translated, it gives CASSWTSGVENEQFF.

The V call is TRBV7-8, the J call TRBJ1-1; D may be TRBD1 (5 bases). Trimming cost V 2 bases and J 4 bases, with 17 bases left between them. This CDR3 contains 16 residues. The germline CDR1 and CDR2 sequences are SGHVS and FQNEAQ. The chain's CDR3 is CASSLQGGLEGTEAFF. CDR3 DNA: TGTGCCAGCAGCTTACAGGGTGGACTTGAGGGCACTGAAGCTTTCTTT.

The chain employs TRBV3-1 and TRBJ1-5; tentatively, D is TRBD1 (6 bases). This CDR3 has 18 residues. V was pared by 4 bases and J by 2 bases, with 21 bases between. Germline CDR1 reads LGHDT; CDR2 reads YNNKEL (reference sequence). Here the CDR3 DNA reads TGTGCCAGCAGCCTCCCGGGGGGGGCCCCGGACGGCAATCAGCCCCAGCATTTT. Amino acids: CASSLPGGAPDGNQPQHF.

The rearrangement uses TRBV4-3 and TRBJ2-7, with a possible D match to TRBD1 (6 bases). Trimming cost V 0 bases and J 5 bases, with 17 bases left between them. This CDR3 has 16 residues. Germline V gene data show CDR1 as LGHNA and CDR2 as YSLEER. This CDR3 is CASSQDRGQPLDEQYF. In nucleotides, the CDR3 is TGCGCCAGCAGCCAAGATCGAGGACAGCCCCTCGACGAGCAGTACTTC.

This clonotype has only one observation. The rearrangement uses TRBV5-1 and TRBJ1-1, with TRBD1 as a possible D gene (6 bases). CDR3 length equals 16 residues. Germline assignment: CDR1 SGHRS and CDR2 YFSETQ. V lost 4 bases, J lost 4 bases, and 20 bases lay in between. The CDR3, as DNA: TGCGCCAGCAGCACTGCCCCGGGGGCGAGGACCACTGAAGCTTTCTTT. This gives the protein CASSTAPGARTTEAFF.

This clonotype is a singleton in its sample. The chain uses TRBV12-3 or TRBV12-4 and TRBJ2-5; a weak D match, TRBD1 (5 bases). Trimming pared 9 bases from V and 2 bases from J, leaving 19 bases between. The CDR3 loop spans 15 amino acids. The CDR3 nucleotides read TGTGCCAGTCACCTCTCAGGGCTGGGGCAAGAGACCCAGTACTTC. It translates to CASHLSGLGQETQYF.

The chain couples TRBV7-9 to TRBJ2-2; D is ambiguous. The V gene lost 5 bases and the J gene lost 4 bases, with 17 bases spanning the gap. The V gene's germline CDR1 is SEHNR and CDR2 FQNEAQ (reference sequence). The CDR3 totals 16 residues. This CDR3 reads CASSGFSSAGTGELFF. CDR3 in DNA: TGTGCCAGCAGCGGCTTTAGTAGTGCCGGCACCGGGGAGCTGTTTTTT.

V and J are TRBV29-1 and TRBJ2-1; TRBD2 agrees at 8 bases. CDR3 length equals 13 residues. The germline V gene encodes CDR1 SQVTM and CDR2 ANQGSEA. The V segment lost 4 bases and the J segment 8 bases; nucleotides outside the gene matches: 7. The DNA for the CDR3 is TGCAGCGTTGGTCGGGGGGGCAGGGATGAGCAGTTCTTC. This sequence encodes CSVGRGGRDEQFF.

The chain uses TRBV6-5 and TRBJ1-2; 7 bases are a match to TRBD1. Germline CDR1 is MNHEY and CDR2 is SVGAGI. The CDR3 is 13 residues long. V lost 2 bases to trimming and J lost 8 bases; unmatched junction nucleotides: 5. CDR3 nucleotides: TGTGCCAGCAGTTACCCGACAGGGCACGGCTACACCTTC. Translating gives CASSYPTGHGYTF.